The entry below gives a single T cell receptor beta chain sequence along with its context. Its antigen is not identified. Using its own MiXCR run on the reads, TCRdb lists one record per CDR3 protein. This sample has some 800,000 distinct CDR3 sequences, with about 30% found just once. The data were obtained in a study of T cell repertoires in cytomegalovirus infection. This specimen consisted of cultured CD8+ T cells from PBMCs, obtained from culture after CMV antigen stimulation. The TCR comes from a human donor in good health (CMV status not recorded). Some clones in this sample may be carry-over from other donors' samples.

The CDR3 DNA reads as TGTGCCAGCAGCCCCAGGACAGGGGGCGATTATAGCAATCAGCCCCAGCATTTT. Encoded protein: CASSPRTGGDYSNQPQHF. The chain couples TRBV6-5 to TRBJ1-5; 11 positions agree with TRBD1. Germline V gene sequence: CDR1 MNHEY, CDR2 SVGAGI. The CDR3 covers 18 residues. The trim removed 6 bases at V and 0 bases at J, leaving 10 bases unmatched.